These 31 T cell receptor beta chains share one sample of origin, sequenced in a study of blood T cell repertoires in COVID-19 (dated by TCRdb to 2018 to 2020). The library relied on the immunoSEQ multiplex PCR assay. Held by TCRdb, this immuneACCESS table contains in-frame sequences only and omits some clones. Under half of the omission traces to an unresolved V gene where checked; the cause of the rest is unknown. A total of 200,000 to 250,000 clones appear in this sample, about 85% of them only once. The ten largest clones represent around 12% of the sample. The material sequenced was peripheral blood. These receptors were collected from a woman in her late teens or twenties who had recovered from COVID-19.

This rearrangement joins TRBV7-3 to TRBJ2-1; D possibly corresponds to TRBD1 (6 bases). This CDR3 is 16 amino acids long. Germline lookup yields CDR1 SGHTA and CDR2 FQGTGA. Trimming took off 5 bases at V and 4 bases at J, with 18 bases between the two ends. The DNA for the CDR3 is TGTGCCAGCAGCCCCCTTCCTAGAGGGACATACAATGAGCAGTTCTTC. Protein sequence: CASSPLPRGTYNEQFF. Full variable domain (missing parts from reference TRBV7-3 and TRBJ2-1): GAGVSQTPSNKVTEKGKYVELRCDPISGHTALYWYRQSLGQGPEFLIYFQGTGAADDSGLPNDRFFAVRPEGSVSTLKIQRTERGDSAVYLCASSPLPRGTYNEQFFGPGTRLTVL.

This clone occurred a few times. This chain joins TRBV27 and TRBJ1-2, with TRBD1 as a possible D gene (5 bases). In germline, CDR1 is MNHEY, CDR2 SMNVEV (reference sequence). V lost 1 base, J lost 5 bases, and 17 bases lay in between. CDR3 length equals 16 residues. The CDR3 loop reads CASSLFGGLGPYGYTF. CDR3 sequence (DNA): TGTGCCAGCAGTTTATTCGGGGGTTTGGGCCCTTATGGCTACACCTTC.

The chain is built from TRBV6-6 and TRBJ1-1; 8 bases agree with TRBD1. There are 12 residues in the CDR3. The ends lost 10 bases at V and 3 bases at J; junction bases unmatched: 4. Germline V gene sequence: CDR1 MNHNY, CDR2 SVGAGI (reference sequence). The CDR3 reads CATGGADTEAFF. CDR3 in DNA: TGTGCCACAGGGGGCGCGGACACTGAAGCTTTCTTT.

The chain uses TRBV2 and TRBJ1-2; D perhaps matches TRBD1 (5 bases). Trimming pared 4 bases from V and 8 bases from J, leaving 14 bases between. CDR3 length: 13 amino acids. From germline, CDR1 is SNHLY and CDR2 FYNNEI. The CDR3 here is CASSGVQVRGYTF. Here the CDR3 DNA reads TGTGCCAGCAGTGGCGTACAGGTGCGGGGCTACACCTTC.

The chain has TRBV7-9 and TRBJ2-7; D gene uncertain. Deletions cut 1 base from V and 5 bases from J, with 6 bases between. CDR1 is SEHNR, CDR2 FQNEAQ, per germline (reference sequence). The CDR3 length is 12 residues. The CDR3 DNA is TGTGCCAGCAGCTTAGACTCGGACGAGCAGTACTTC. Encoded protein: CASSLDSDEQYF. Using reference TRBV7-9 and TRBJ2-7 for the parts outside the CDR3, the full variable domain is DTGVSQNPRHKITKRGQNVTFRCDPISEHNRLYWYRQTLGQGPEFLTYFQNEAQLEKSRLLSDRFSAERPKGSFSTLEIQRTEQGDSAMYLCASSLDSDEQYFGPGTRLTVT.

This clone was detected only once. The chain employs TRBV9 and TRBJ2-7, with unresolved D. This CDR3 comprises 13 residues. In germline, CDR1 is SGDLS, CDR2 YYNGEE. V was cut by 3 bases and J by 5 bases, with 12 bases left in between. The CDR3 nucleotides read TGTGCCAGCAGCGGAGGTGATACCCACGAGCAGTACTTC. Its translation: CASSGGDTHEQYF. Full variable domain (missing parts from reference TRBV9 and TRBJ2-7): DSGVTQTPKHLITATGQRVTLRCSPRSGDLSVYWYQQSLDQGLQFLIQYYNGEERAKGNILERFSAQQFPDLHSELNLSSLELGDSALYFCASSGGDTHEQYFGPGTRLTVT.

This chain links TRBV9 with TRBJ2-3; 8 nucleotides align to TRBD2. The germline V gene has CDR1 SGDLS and CDR2 YYNGEE. CDR3 length: 16 amino acids. The trim removed 4 bases at V and 0 bases at J, leaving 7 bases unmatched. In nucleotides, the CDR3 is TGTGCCAGCAGCACTAGCGGCCTTACTAGCACAGATACGCAGTATTTT. Translation: CASSTSGLTSTDTQYF.

The chain has TRBV7-6 and TRBJ2-1; a weak D match, TRBD2 (6 bases). Germline V lookup: CDR1 SGHVS, CDR2 FNYEAQ. CDR3 length: 15 amino acids. V was cut by 7 bases and J by 0 bases, with 13 bases left in between. The CDR3 coding sequence is TGTGCCAGCACCACCTTAGCGGACTCCTACAATGAGCAGTTCTTC. Translated, it gives CASTTLADSYNEQFF.

The V and J genes are TRBV30 and TRBJ1-1, with TRBD1 matching over 7 bases. J lost 6 bases, V lost 0 bases, and 7 bases had no gene match. The length of the CDR3 is 14 residues. The V gene's germline CDR1 is GTSNPN and CDR2 SVGIG (reference sequence). The CDR3 DNA is TGTGCCTGGAGTGTGACAGGGCCGAGGGCTGAAGCTTTCTTT. As protein: CAWSVTGPRAEAFF.

The chain joins TRBV30 to TRBJ2-1; 8 bases align to TRBD1. The V and J ends lost 6 bases and 13 bases, in that order; junction bases with no gene match: 23. CDR1 GTSNPN and CDR2 SVGIG come from the germline V gene (reference sequence). This CDR3 is 16 amino acids long. The chain's CDR3 is CACTLGQGKLTFVQFF. The CDR3 nucleotides are TGTGCCTGTACCTTAGGACAGGGAAAGTTAACCTTTGTACAGTTCTTC.

The chain joins TRBV10-1 to TRBJ2-1; D call uncertain. From germline, CDR1 is WNHNN and CDR2 SYGVQD (reference sequence). The CDR3 is made up of 17 amino acids. V shed 0 bases and J shed 4 bases, with 16 bases lying between them. The CDR3 DNA is TGCGCCAGCAGTGAGTCCAGCCGTACGGGTTTATACAATGAGCAGTTCTTC. Protein sequence: CASSESSRTGLYNEQFF.

This clone was recorded once. The chain carries TRBV28 and TRBJ2-6, with unresolved D. Trimming took off 7 bases at V and 2 bases at J, with 12 bases between the two ends. The length of the CDR3 is 15 residues. Germline CDR1 and CDR2: MDHEN and SYDVKM. The CDR3 DNA sequence: TGTGCCAGCACTGGCACTACACCTGGGGCCAACGTCCTGACTTTC. Its translation is CASTGTTPGANVLTF.

The chain links TRBV3-1 (or the pseudogene TRBV3-2) to TRBJ2-1, with a weak D call TRBD2 (5 bases). V shed 0 bases and J shed 6 bases, with 15 bases lying between them. Germline CDR1 is LGHDT and CDR2 is YNNKEL (reference sequence). This CDR3 has 16 residues. CDR3 sequence (DNA): TGTGCCAGCAGCCAAGATGGCCCTGAGGGCCGCAATGAGCAGTTCTTC. Protein: CASSQDGPEGRNEQFF.

The chain uses TRBV19 and TRBJ1-1, with D maybe TRBD1 (5 bases). V lost 1 base, J lost 5 bases, and 11 bases lay in between. Per the germline V gene, CDR1 is LNHDA and CDR2 is SQIVND (reference sequence). This CDR3 is built from 14 residues. Here the CDR3 DNA reads TGTGCCAGTAGTATAGGGGGGGGAGGGACTGAAGCTTTCTTT. Translated: CASSIGGGGTEAFF.

Only a few counts were recorded for this clone. The rearrangement uses TRBV19 and TRBJ1-6, with 7 bases lining up with TRBD1. This CDR3 has 14 residues. CDR1 and CDR2 from the germline V gene are LNHDA and SQIVND (reference sequence). J lost 10 bases, V lost 1 base, and 4 bases had no gene match. Written as DNA, the CDR3 is TGTGCCAGTAGTATAGTTGGGACAGCATCACCCCTCCACTTT. Translating gives CASSIVGTASPLHF.

The chain employs TRBV28 and TRBJ1-5; D perhaps matches TRBD1 (5 bases). CDR1 is MDHEN and CDR2 is SYDVKM in the germline V gene. V lost 2 bases to trimming and J lost 2 bases, with 10 bases between them. The CDR3 length is 15 residues. The CDR3 loop is CASSLIAGGNQPQHF. DNA of the CDR3: TGTGCCAGCAGTTTAATAGCGGGGGGCAATCAGCCCCAGCATTTT. The full variable domain, completed using reference TRBV28 and TRBJ1-5, is DVKVTQSSRYLVKRTGEKVFLECVQDMDHENMFWYRQDPGLGLRLIYFSYDVKMKEKGDIPEGYSVSREKKERFSLILESASTNQTSMYLCASSLIAGGNQPQHFGDGTRLSIL.

This rearrangement joins TRBV27 to TRBJ1-1; perhaps TRBD1 as D (5 bases). This CDR3 comprises 11 residues. Looked up from germline, CDR1 is MNHEY and CDR2 is SMNVEV (reference sequence). V was cut by 4 bases and J by 10 bases, with 10 bases left in between. CDR3 sequence: CASSSGGVAFF. In DNA, the CDR3 is TGTGCCAGCAGTTCGGGGGGAGTAGCTTTCTTT.

The rearrangement joins TRBV3-1 (or the pseudogene TRBV3-2) to TRBJ1-2; D is undetermined. With 4 bases removed from V and 4 bases from J, the gap between germline ends came to 16 bases. The germline gives CDR1 LGHDT, CDR2 YNNKEL (reference sequence). CDR3 length: 15 residues. CDR3 residues: CASSPRRGTGYGYTF. CDR3 nucleotide sequence: TGTGCCAGCAGCCCACGGCGGGGAACGGGCTATGGCTACACCTTC.

J is TRBJ2-2 and V is TRBV5-1; D is unclear. Germline CDR1 SGHRS, CDR2 YFSETQ. This CDR3 region has 14 residues. Trimming removed 7 bases from V and 4 bases from J, with 14 bases in between. The CDR3 region is CASVPLVGTGELFF. DNA of the CDR3: TGCGCCAGCGTCCCCCTGGTCGGCACCGGGGAGCTGTTTTTT.

The V gene is TRBV25-1, the J gene TRBJ2-1; tentatively, D is TRBD2 (6 bases). The CDR3 spans 17 residues. Between the trimmed V and J ends, which lost 3 bases and 3 bases, there was a span of 18 bases. The germline V gene has CDR1 MGHDK and CDR2 SYGVNS. The CDR3 DNA is TGTGCCAGCAGTGACGATCCCGGGCTAGCGAACTACAATGAGCAGTTCTTC. Its translation is CASSDDPGLANYNEQFF. Filled out from reference TRBV25-1 and TRBJ2-1, the complete variable domain reads EADIYQTPRYLVIGTGKKITLECSQTMGHDKMYWYQQDPGMELHLIHYSYGVNSTEKGDLSSESTVSRIRTEHFPLTLESARPSHTSQYLCASSDDPGLANYNEQFFGPGTRLTVL.

This chain connects TRBV5-1 to TRBJ2-1; D possibly corresponds to TRBD2 (6 bases). Trimming left V 3 bases short and J 9 bases short, with 16 bases between. The V gene's germline CDR1 is SGHRS and CDR2 YFSETQ. The CDR3 has 14 amino acids. CDR3 residues: CASSSLGLIGEQFF. CDR3 nucleotides: TGCGCCAGCAGCTCACTAGGACTAATTGGTGAGCAGTTCTTC.

The chain uses TRBV25-1 and TRBJ1-1, with a possible D match to TRBD1 (5 bases). V dropped 2 bases and J dropped 3 bases, with 10 bases sitting between them. There are 14 residues in the CDR3. Germline lookup yields CDR1 MGHDK and CDR2 SYGVNS. The CDR3 here is CASSEGGGYTEAFF. CDR3 in DNA: TGTGCCAGCAGTGAAGGGGGGGGTTACACTGAAGCTTTCTTT.

The chain combines TRBV5-6 with TRBJ2-1; a possible D gene is TRBD1 (6 bases). Germline V lookup: CDR1 SGHDT, CDR2 YYEEEE. Trimming stripped 4 bases from V and 10 bases from J, with 15 bases between. This CDR3 has 13 residues. The CDR3 coding sequence is TGTGCCAGCAGCCAGGTTATTGGGGGCGAGCAGTTCTTC. Protein sequence: CASSQVIGGEQFF.

The chain links TRBV29-1 to TRBJ1-1; 8 nucleotides agree with TRBD1. From germline, CDR1 is SQVTM and CDR2 ANQGSEA. J was trimmed by 7 bases and V by 1 base; bases with no gene match: 11. CDR3 size: 15 residues. CDR3 nucleotides: TGCAGCGTTGAAGCCGGAGGGACAGGATCCCTTGAAGCTTTCTTT. Amino acids: CSVEAGGTGSLEAFF.

Notes on this clone: The sample holds other DNA sequences that translate to the same CDR3. CDR3 region: CASSQSAGLATDTQYF. Written as DNA, the CDR3 is TGTGCCAGCAGCCAGTCTGCGGGACTAGCGACAGATACGCAGTATTTT. This chain links TRBV4-2 with TRBJ2-3; 10 bases are shared with TRBD2. This CDR3 has 16 residues. CDR1 is LGHNA and CDR2 is YNFKEQ in the germline V gene. V lost 3 bases and J lost 3; bases outside the gene matches: 6.

The chain couples TRBV6-2 or TRBV6-3 to TRBJ2-4; 8 bases line up with TRBD2. CDR1 and CDR2 from the germline V gene are MNHEY and SVGEGT. The CDR3 covers 15 residues. Trimming removed 6 bases from V and 8 bases from J; junction bases left unmatched: 12. Written as DNA, the CDR3 is TGTGCCAGCAGCCCCGGGACTAGAGTATATCACATTCAGTACTTC. This gives the protein CASSPGTRVYHIQYF.

The chain has TRBV2 and TRBJ1-5; TRBD1 is a possible D gene (5 bases). The CDR3 has 12 residues. The germline V and J ends were trimmed by 6 bases and 5 bases, with 8 bases remaining between them. Per germline, CDR1 SNHLY and CDR2 FYNNEI. The CDR3 protein is CASRGADQPQHF. In DNA, the CDR3 is TGTGCCAGCAGAGGGGCCGATCAGCCCCAGCATTTT.

This chain links TRBV9 with TRBJ2-7; 13 bases match TRBD2. Germline trimming cut 0 bases from V and 5 bases from J; bases unmatched to any gene: 2. This CDR3 contains 15 residues. Germline CDR1 SGDLS, CDR2 YYNGEE. The CDR3 reads CASSVEGLAGNEQYF. For the CDR3, the DNA is TGTGCCAGCAGCGTAGAGGGACTAGCGGGAAACGAGCAGTACTTC.

The J gene is TRBJ1-4, the V gene TRBV2; tentatively, D is TRBD1 (5 bases). CDR3 size: 14 residues. The V gene lost 4 bases and the J gene lost 4 bases, with 10 bases spanning the gap. Germline assignment: CDR1 SNHLY and CDR2 FYNNEI. CDR3 in amino acids: CASSVRQFNEKLFF. DNA of the CDR3: TGTGCCAGCAGTGTGAGACAGTTTAATGAAAAACTGTTTTTT.

The table lists this clone with a count of one. The chain is built from TRBV27 and TRBJ2-1; the D gene is possibly TRBD2 (5 bases). Germline CDR1 and CDR2: MNHEY and SMNVEV (reference sequence). This CDR3 is 14 amino acids long. Trimming removed 3 bases from V and 6 bases from J, with 12 bases in between. The CDR3 spells CASSLLALVNEQFF. DNA of the CDR3: TGTGCCAGCAGTTTGCTAGCCCTCGTCAATGAGCAGTTCTTC.

This clone occurred once. The gene calls are TRBV27 and TRBJ1-2, with 9 positions matching TRBD1. This CDR3 contains 13 residues. Unmatched junction bases numbered 4, after V lost 4 bases and J lost 7 bases. The germline gives CDR1 MNHEY, CDR2 SMNVEV (reference sequence). CDR3 DNA sequence: TGTGCCAGCAGTTCCGGACAGGGGATTGGCTACACCTTC. Amino acids: CASSSGQGIGYTF.